What follows are 31 T cell receptor beta chains derived from one specimen sequenced in a study of cytomegalovirus exposure and HLA in healthy donors. The PCR contained 60 Vbeta and 13 Jbeta primers. Sequencing was performed with immunoSEQ multiplex PCR; in TCRdb, only in-frame clones are kept and a portion is missing. The sample shows 150,000 to 200,000 clones, roughly four fifths of them seen only once. The sample comprised PBMCs. These receptors came from a man aged 55 to 70 in good health and CMV-seronegative.

V and J are TRBV27 and TRBJ2-2; TRBD1 matches at 9 bases. Germline lookup yields CDR1 MNHEY and CDR2 SMNVEV (reference sequence). CDR3 size: 16 residues. The J segment lost 2 bases and the V segment lost 6 bases, leaving 7 bases of the junction unmatched. Here the CDR3 DNA reads TGTGCCAGCAGCCCCAACAGGGGGCGTAACACCGGGGAGCTGTTTTTT. Amino acid sequence: CASSPNRGRNTGELFF.

As DNA, the CDR3 is TGTGCCAGTAGTATTAGCGCCAGCGTTAACGAGCAGTACTTC. This sequence encodes CASSISASVNEQYF. The chain couples TRBV19 to TRBJ2-7, with D possibly TRBD2 on 5 matching bases. The germline V gene encodes CDR1 LNHDA and CDR2 SQIVND (reference sequence). This CDR3 spans 14 amino acids. V lost 3 bases and J lost 5, with 14 bases in between.

The CDR3 loop is CASSFYSGTGGTDTQYF. The CDR3 DNA reads as TGTGCCAGCAGTTTCTATTCCGGGACAGGGGGCACAGATACGCAGTATTTT. The chain has TRBV28 and TRBJ2-3; TRBD1 matches at 10 bases. V was pared by 3 bases and J by 1 base, with 7 bases of the junction left unmatched. The germline V gene encodes CDR1 MDHEN and CDR2 SYDVKM. The CDR3 consists of 17 residues.

The chain couples TRBV13 to TRBJ2-7; 8 positions agree with TRBD1. Germline V CDR1 and CDR2: PRHDT, FYEKMQ (reference sequence). The CDR3 has 15 residues. J gave up 1 base and V 2 bases, and 4 bases lay outside the gene matches. CDR3 bases: TGTGCCAGCAGCTTATGGCAGGGGGCGTCCTACGAGCAGTACTTC. Protein product: CASSLWQGASYEQYF.

The chain carries TRBV27 and TRBJ2-7; TRBD1 is a possible D gene (6 bases). Trimming removed 6 bases at V and 1 base at J, with 19 bases between. Germline loops: CDR1 MNHEY, CDR2 SMNVEV (reference sequence). CDR3 length: 16 residues. As DNA, the CDR3 is TGTGCCAGCAGAAGGATCTCAGGGGCGCTTTCCTACGAGCAGTACTTC. Amino acids: CASRRISGALSYEQYF.

The chain recombines TRBV21-1 with TRBJ1-6; no check of the table's D call, TRBD1, against the DNA was made. TRBV21-1 is a documented pseudogene. The CDR3 sequence is 14 residues long. For the CDR3, the DNA is TGTGCCAGCAGTACGGACAGGGATGGGTCACCCCTCCACTTT. Its translation is CASSTDRDGSPLHF.

This clone was seen a single time. V gene TRBV9 combines with J gene TRBJ2-7; maybe TRBD2 (7 bases). Germline loops: CDR1 SGDLS, CDR2 YYNGEE. With 0 bases removed from V and 2 bases from J, the gap between germline ends came to 12 bases. The CDR3 consists of 15 residues. The CDR3 loop reads CASSVDGGATYEQYF. The CDR3 DNA sequence: TGTGCCAGCAGCGTAGATGGGGGGGCTACCTACGAGCAGTACTTC.

The chain joins TRBV7-2 to TRBJ1-3; 8 bases map to TRBD1. Germline CDR1 SGHTA, CDR2 FQGNSA. The V and J ends lost 5 bases and 4 bases, in that order; junction bases with no gene match: 10. The CDR3 has 16 residues. CDR3 coding DNA: TGTGCCAGCAGCCTTGACAGGGGCCCGGGAGGAAACACCATATATTTT. It encodes CASSLDRGPGGNTIYF.

This rearrangement joins TRBV5-1 to TRBJ1-4; 7 bases map to TRBD1. This CDR3 has 16 amino acids. V was pared by 3 bases and J by 4 bases, with 9 bases of the junction left unmatched. CDR1 is SGHRS and CDR2 is YFSETQ in the germline V gene. CDR3 nucleotides: TGCGCCAGCAGCTCGGCAGGGGGAATCGGTAATGAAAAACTGTTTTTT. Translation gives CASSSAGGIGNEKLFF.

Comment on this clone: An end of the junction does not agree with germline; a read error may underlie this. CDR3 sequence: CASSPEVGEGGSHEQYF. CDR3 nucleotide sequence: TGTGCCAGCTCACCAGAAGTTGGAGAAGGGGGCTCCCACGAGCAGTACTTC. V is TRBV18 and J is TRBJ2-7; 7 positions agree with TRBD1. Germline V gives CDR1 KGHSH, CDR2 LQKENI. The CDR3 extends over 17 amino acids.

The V and J genes are TRBV6-1 and TRBJ1-2, with D uncertain. The CDR3 has 14 residues. Trimming stripped 0 bases from V and 8 bases from J, with 13 bases between. CDR1 is MNHNS and CDR2 is SASEGT in the germline V gene. DNA for the CDR3: TGTGCCAGCAGTGAAGCGACGACTCGGAGAGGCTACACCTTC. It encodes CASSEATTRRGYTF.

The gene calls are TRBV7-3 and TRBJ2-7; 8 positions match TRBD1. The CDR3 sequence is 15 residues long. V was pared by 0 bases and J by 3 bases, with 4 bases of the junction left unmatched. The germline V gene encodes CDR1 SGHTA and CDR2 FQGTGA. The CDR3 region is CASSLTSTGDYEQYF. The DNA for the CDR3 is TGTGCCAGCAGCTTAACCTCGACAGGGGACTACGAGCAGTACTTC. Complete variable domain (other parts from reference TRBV7-3 and TRBJ2-7): GAGVSQTPSNKVTEKGKYVELRCDPISGHTALYWYRQSLGQGPEFLIYFQGTGAADDSGLPNDRFFAVRPEGSVSTLKIQRTERGDSAVYLCASSLTSTGDYEQYFGPGTRLTVT.

This rearrangement joins TRBV27 to TRBJ2-5, with 9 nucleotides matching TRBD1. The J call may be wrong; the DNA end is better matched by TRBJ2-7. The CDR3 spans 15 residues. Germline V CDR1 and CDR2: MNHEY, SMNVEV (reference sequence). In DNA form, the CDR3 reads TGTGCCAGCAGTTTAGGATTCGGACAGGGGTACGAGCAGTACTTC. It encodes CASSLGFGQGYEQYF.

About this clone: Other DNA variants within this sample encode the same CDR3. The chain uses TRBV5-1 and TRBJ2-1, with a tentative D call TRBD1 (6 bases). The CDR3 contains 14 residues. V lost 0 bases to trimming and J lost 4 bases, with 8 bases between them. Germline V CDR1 and CDR2: SGHRS, YFSETQ. CDR3 DNA: TGCGCCAGCAGCTTGGGAGGGGGATACAATGAGCAGTTCTTC. The encoded protein is CASSLGGGYNEQFF. Full variable domain (remainder filled in from reference TRBV5-1 and TRBJ2-1): KAGVTQTPRYLIKTRGQQVTLSCSPISGHRSVSWYQQTPGQGLQFLFEYFSETQRNKGNFPGRFSGRQFSNSRSEMNVSTLELGDSALYLCASSLGGGYNEQFFGPGTRLTVL.

The chain recombines TRBV19 with TRBJ1-6, with D possibly being TRBD1 (6 bases). Germline V gene sequence: CDR1 LNHDA, CDR2 SQIVND (reference sequence). This CDR3 has 14 amino acids. V was pared by 7 bases and J by 6 bases, with 13 bases between. CDR3 bases: TGTGCCAGTAATTTTGGCAGGGGTAATTCACCCCTCCACTTT. The encoded protein is CASNFGRGNSPLHF.

This sequence joins TRBV5-1 and TRBJ2-1; 10 bases line up with TRBD2. The germline V gene has CDR1 SGHRS and CDR2 YFSETQ. The CDR3 loop spans 15 amino acids. V shed 7 bases, J shed 4 bases, and the junction held 8 bases outside the gene matches. Written as DNA, the CDR3 is TGCGCCAGCGGGATAGCGGGGGGTACATACAATGAGCAGTTCTTC. Protein product: CASGIAGGTYNEQFF. Full variable domain (outside the CDR3, taken from reference TRBV5-1 and TRBJ2-1): KAGVTQTPRYLIKTRGQQVTLSCSPISGHRSVSWYQQTPGQGLQFLFEYFSETQRNKGNFPGRFSGRQFSNSRSEMNVSTLELGDSALYLCASGIAGGTYNEQFFGPGTRLTVL.

This clone has only one observation. The chain is built from TRBV7-2 and TRBJ1-1; possible D gene TRBD1, 5 bases. The V end was cut by 2 bases, the J end by 4 bases, with 17 bases between. The germline V gene encodes CDR1 SGHTA and CDR2 FQGNSA. This CDR3 is built from 16 residues. The CDR3 spells CASSLTSPGVGTEAFF. CDR3 nucleotides: TGTGCCAGCAGCTTAACCTCCCCGGGGGTGGGCACTGAAGCTTTCTTT.

The chain employs TRBV28 and TRBJ2-7; D perhaps matches TRBD2 (7 bases). Germline CDR1 MDHEN, CDR2 SYDVKM. V was clipped by 5 bases and J by 2 bases, with 10 bases between them. This CDR3 spans 13 amino acids. CDR3 sequence (DNA): TGTGCCAGCAGTCGGGGGGCCACCTACGAGCAGTACTTC. It codes for CASSRGATYEQYF.

The rearrangement joins TRBV14 to TRBJ2-2, with 12 bases aligning to TRBD2. CDR1 SGHDN and CDR2 FVKESK come from the germline V gene. The J segment lost 8 bases and the V segment lost 4 bases, leaving 5 bases of the junction unmatched. This CDR3 has 15 amino acids. In DNA form, the CDR3 reads TGTGCCAGCAGCCGCCTGACTAGCGGGAGAGGGGAGCTGTTTTTT. The encoded protein is CASSRLTSGRGELFF.

This chain joins TRBV5-6 and TRBJ2-5; weak D call: TRBD1 (5 bases). Germline assignment: CDR1 SGHDT and CDR2 YYEEEE. The CDR3 extends over 15 amino acids. V dropped 0 bases and J dropped 4 bases, with 13 bases sitting between them. CDR3: CASSLGARVGETQYF. The CDR3 DNA sequence: TGTGCCAGCAGCTTGGGGGCCAGGGTGGGAGAGACCCAGTACTTC.

This rearrangement joins TRBV2 to TRBJ2-7; TRBD2 aligns across 7 bases. CDR1 and CDR2 from the germline V gene are SNHLY and FYNNEI. V gave up 5 bases and J gave up 7 bases; unmatched junction bases: 8. The CDR3 is 13 residues long. CDR3: CASSRDYTTEQYF. CDR3 bases: TGTGCCAGCAGTCGGGACTATACAACTGAGCAGTACTTC.

The chain is built from TRBV27 and TRBJ1-1, with a possible D match to TRBD1 (5 bases). Looked up from germline, CDR1 is MNHEY and CDR2 is SMNVEV (reference sequence). V was clipped by 5 bases and J by 5 bases, with 15 bases between them. The CDR3 is made up of 14 amino acids. For the CDR3, the DNA is TGTGCCAGCAGTCCAACCCCAGGGCGGACTGAAGCTTTCTTT. Protein sequence: CASSPTPGRTEAFF.

The chain employs TRBV5-1 and TRBJ2-1, with TRBD1 as a possible D gene (5 bases). This CDR3 contains 15 residues. CDR1 SGHRS and CDR2 YFSETQ come from the germline V gene. Deletions cut 2 bases from V and 0 bases from J, with 9 bases between. The CDR3 protein is CASSFGDSSYNEQFF. For the CDR3, the DNA is TGCGCCAGCAGCTTTGGAGACAGCTCCTACAATGAGCAGTTCTTC.

This clone occurred a few times. The same CDR3 arises from other DNA sequences in this sample as well. The chain is built from TRBV6-5 and TRBJ1-6, with 10 bases identical to TRBD1. The CDR3 loop spans 15 amino acids. Germline V gene sequence: CDR1 MNHEY, CDR2 SVGAGI. Unmatched junction bases numbered 0, after V lost 0 bases and J lost 7 bases. The CDR3: CASSYSGQGNSPLHF. DNA of the CDR3: TGTGCCAGCAGTTACTCGGGACAGGGGAATTCACCCCTCCACTTT.

This clone was recorded once. At one of its ends the junction is not consistent with the germline gene, which may arise from a read error. The V and J genes are TRBV6-1 and TRBJ1-5, with 7 nucleotides matching TRBD1. The CDR3 sequence is 15 residues long. CDR1 is MNHNS, CDR2 SASEGT, per germline. The CDR3: CASSGRGQTYQPRHF. CDR3 bases: TGTGCCAGCAGTGGAAGGGGACAGACCTATCAGCCCCGGCATTTT.

The CDR3 sequence is CASSETRWTEAFF. As DNA, the CDR3 is TGTGCCAGCAGTGAAACTAGGTGGACTGAAGCTTTCTTT. The rearrangement links TRBV6-4 to TRBJ1-1; D is unclear. V was cut by 3 bases and J by 5 bases, with 10 bases left in between. The V gene's germline CDR1 is MRHNA and CDR2 SNTAGT. The CDR3 sequence is 13 residues long.

This chain joins TRBV29-1 and TRBJ2-5, with 11 bases fitting TRBD2. J lost 5 bases, V lost 7 bases, and 9 bases had no gene match. This CDR3 region has 14 residues. From germline, CDR1 is SQVTM and CDR2 ANQGSEA. CDR3 sequence: CSATSGGSRETQYF. The CDR3 nucleotides are TGCAGCGCCACTAGCGGGGGAAGTCGGGAGACCCAGTACTTC.

The CDR3 region is CASSGGQVNEQYF. In nucleotides, the CDR3 is TGTGCCAGCAGCGGTGGACAGGTGAACGAGCAGTACTTC. The chain employs TRBV6-5 and TRBJ2-7, with 7 bases lining up with TRBD1. V dropped 6 bases and J dropped 5; count of bases not matched to a gene: 7. Germline V gene lookup returns CDR1 MNHEY and CDR2 SVGAGI. CDR3 length: 13 residues.

V and J are TRBV6-6 and TRBJ2-1; 10 bases line up with TRBD2. V shed 9 bases, J shed 0 bases, and the junction held 5 bases outside the gene matches. Germline V CDR1 and CDR2: MNHNY, SVGAGI (reference sequence). CDR3 length: 15 residues. CDR3 sequence reads: CASRTSGSSYNEQFF. As DNA, the CDR3 is TGTGCCAGTAGGACTAGCGGAAGCTCCTACAATGAGCAGTTCTTC.

This chain connects TRBV6-1 to TRBJ2-7; a possible D gene is TRBD1 (6 bases). Germline V lookup: CDR1 MNHNS, CDR2 SASEGT. This CDR3 has 14 residues. Trimming left V 4 bases short and J 5 bases short, with 15 bases between. The CDR3 nucleotides are TGTGCCAGCAGTGGTGGACAGCGGCGGAACGAGCAGTACTTC. Translating gives CASSGGQRRNEQYF.

This chain uses TRBV20-1 with TRBJ2-7; D remains ambiguous. The germline gives CDR1 DFQATT, CDR2 SNEGSKA (reference sequence). The CDR3 has 11 amino acids. V lost 3 bases, J lost 6 bases, and 9 bases lay in between. CDR3 protein: CSASLPGEQYF. In DNA form, the CDR3 reads TGCAGTGCTAGCCTCCCCGGCGAGCAGTACTTC.